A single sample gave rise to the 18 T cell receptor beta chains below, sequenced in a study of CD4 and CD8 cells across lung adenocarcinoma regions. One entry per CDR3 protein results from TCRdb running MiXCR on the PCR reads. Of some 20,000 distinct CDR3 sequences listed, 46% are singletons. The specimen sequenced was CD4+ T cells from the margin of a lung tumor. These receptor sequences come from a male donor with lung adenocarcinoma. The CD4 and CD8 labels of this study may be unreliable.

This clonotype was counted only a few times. In nucleotides, the CDR3 is TGTGCCAGCAGCCAAGTTCGGGCAGGAGAAGCTTTCTTT. It encodes CASSQVRAGEAFF. This chain connects TRBV3-1 to TRBJ1-1, with D unresolved. The CDR3 totals 13 residues. The germline V and J ends were trimmed by 1 base and 8 bases, with 11 bases remaining between them. The germline V gene encodes CDR1 LGHDT and CDR2 YNNKEL (reference sequence).

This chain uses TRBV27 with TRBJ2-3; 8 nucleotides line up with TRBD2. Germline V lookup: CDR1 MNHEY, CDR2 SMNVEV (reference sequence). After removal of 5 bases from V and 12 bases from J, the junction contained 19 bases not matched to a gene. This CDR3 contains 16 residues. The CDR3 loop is CASSVAGLCATDIQYF. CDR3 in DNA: TGTGCCAGCAGTGTAGCGGGGCTATGCGCCACAGATATTCAGTATTTT.

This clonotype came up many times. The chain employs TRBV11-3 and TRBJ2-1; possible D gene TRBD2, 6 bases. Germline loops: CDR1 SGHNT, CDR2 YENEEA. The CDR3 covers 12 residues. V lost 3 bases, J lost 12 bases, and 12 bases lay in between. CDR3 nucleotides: TGTGCCAGCAGCTTGTTGGAGGGAATGCAGTTCTTC. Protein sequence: CASSLLEGMQFF.

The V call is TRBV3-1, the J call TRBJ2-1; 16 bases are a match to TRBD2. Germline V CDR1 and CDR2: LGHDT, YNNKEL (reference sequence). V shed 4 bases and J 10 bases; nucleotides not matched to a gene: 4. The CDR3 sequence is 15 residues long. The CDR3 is CASSLGTSGGGEQFF. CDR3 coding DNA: TGTGCCAGCAGCCTCGGGACTAGCGGGGGGGGCGAGCAGTTCTTC.

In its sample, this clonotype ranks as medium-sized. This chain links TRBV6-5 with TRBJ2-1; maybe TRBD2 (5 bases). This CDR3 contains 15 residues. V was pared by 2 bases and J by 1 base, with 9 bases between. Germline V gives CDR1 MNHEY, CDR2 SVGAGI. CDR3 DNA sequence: TGTGCCAGCAGTTACGGCGGGTCATCCTACAATGAGCAGTTCTTC. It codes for CASSYGGSSYNEQFF.

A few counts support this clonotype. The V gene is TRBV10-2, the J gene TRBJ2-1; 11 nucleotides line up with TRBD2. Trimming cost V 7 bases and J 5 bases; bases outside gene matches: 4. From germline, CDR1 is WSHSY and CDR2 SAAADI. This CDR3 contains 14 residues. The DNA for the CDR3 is TGCGCCAGCAAGCTAGCGGGGGGAAACAATGAGCAGTTCTTC. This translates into CASKLAGGNNEQFF.

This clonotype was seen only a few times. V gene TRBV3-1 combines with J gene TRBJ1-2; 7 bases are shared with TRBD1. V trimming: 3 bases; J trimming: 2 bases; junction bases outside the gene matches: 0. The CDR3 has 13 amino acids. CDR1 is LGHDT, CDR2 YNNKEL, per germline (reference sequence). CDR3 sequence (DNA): TGTGCCAGCAGCCAGACAGGGAACTATGGCTACACCTTC. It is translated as CASSQTGNYGYTF.

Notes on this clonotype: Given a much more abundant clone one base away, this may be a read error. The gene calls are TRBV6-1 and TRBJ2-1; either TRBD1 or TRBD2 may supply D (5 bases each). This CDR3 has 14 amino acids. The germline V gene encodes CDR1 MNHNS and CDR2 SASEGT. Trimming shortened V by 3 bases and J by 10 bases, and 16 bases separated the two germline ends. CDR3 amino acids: CASSDWDPLGEQFF. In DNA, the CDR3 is TGTGCCAGCAGTGATTGGGACCCTTTGGGGGAGCAGTTCTTC.

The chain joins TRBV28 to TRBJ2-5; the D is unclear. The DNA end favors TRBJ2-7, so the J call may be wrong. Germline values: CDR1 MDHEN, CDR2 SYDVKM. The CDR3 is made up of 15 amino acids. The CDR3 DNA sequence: TGTGCCAGCAGTTTTAGTGATAATGAACCTACCGAGCAGTACTTC. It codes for CASSFSDNEPTEQYF.

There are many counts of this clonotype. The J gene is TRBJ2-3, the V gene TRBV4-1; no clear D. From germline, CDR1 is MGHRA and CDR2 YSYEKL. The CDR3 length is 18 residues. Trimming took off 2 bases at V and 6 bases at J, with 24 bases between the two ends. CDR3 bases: TGCGCCAGCAGCCAATGGCTCAGGTCCGGTCAGACTCGGGATACGCAGTATTTT. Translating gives CASSQWLRSGQTRDTQYF.

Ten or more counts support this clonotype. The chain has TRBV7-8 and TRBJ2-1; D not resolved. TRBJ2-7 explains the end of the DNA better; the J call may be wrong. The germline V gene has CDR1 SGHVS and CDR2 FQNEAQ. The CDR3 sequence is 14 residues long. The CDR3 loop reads CASSFAQRAYEQYF. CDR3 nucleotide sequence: TGTGCCAGCAGCTTCGCACAGAGAGCCTACGAGCAGTACTTC.

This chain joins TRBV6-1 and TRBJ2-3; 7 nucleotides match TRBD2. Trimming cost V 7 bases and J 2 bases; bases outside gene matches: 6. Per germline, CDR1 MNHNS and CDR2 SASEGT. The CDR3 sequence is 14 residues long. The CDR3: CASKGTTNTDTQYF. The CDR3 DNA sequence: TGTGCCAGCAAAGGGACTACGAACACAGATACGCAGTATTTT.

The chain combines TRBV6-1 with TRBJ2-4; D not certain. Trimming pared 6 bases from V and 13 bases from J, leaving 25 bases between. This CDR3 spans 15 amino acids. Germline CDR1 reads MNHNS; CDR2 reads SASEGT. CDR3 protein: CASSESLAGKNTQYF. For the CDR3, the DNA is TGTGCCAGCAGCGAGTCGCTGGCAGGCAAAAACACGCAGTACTTC.

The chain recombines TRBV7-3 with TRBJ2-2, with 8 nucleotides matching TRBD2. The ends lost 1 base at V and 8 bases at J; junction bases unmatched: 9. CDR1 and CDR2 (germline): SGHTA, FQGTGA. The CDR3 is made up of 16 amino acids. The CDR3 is CASSLNGRAGGGELFF. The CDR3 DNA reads TGTGCCAGCAGCTTAAACGGCAGGGCGGGAGGAGGGGAGCTGTTTTTT.

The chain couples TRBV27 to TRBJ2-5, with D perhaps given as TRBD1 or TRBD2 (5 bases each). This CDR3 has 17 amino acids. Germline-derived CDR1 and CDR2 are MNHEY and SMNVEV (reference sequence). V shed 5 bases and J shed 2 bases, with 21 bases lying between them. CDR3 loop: CASSPGRVGSGQETQYF. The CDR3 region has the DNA TGTGCCAGCAGTCCGGGGCGAGTAGGTTCTGGGCAAGAGACCCAGTACTTC.

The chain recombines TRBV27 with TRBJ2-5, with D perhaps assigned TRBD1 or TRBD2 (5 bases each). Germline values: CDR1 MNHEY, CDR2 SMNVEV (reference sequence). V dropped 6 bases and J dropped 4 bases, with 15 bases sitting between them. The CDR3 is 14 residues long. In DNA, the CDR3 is TGTGCCAGCAGCCAGGACCGGGACCCAGAGACCCAGTACTTC. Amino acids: CASSQDRDPETQYF.

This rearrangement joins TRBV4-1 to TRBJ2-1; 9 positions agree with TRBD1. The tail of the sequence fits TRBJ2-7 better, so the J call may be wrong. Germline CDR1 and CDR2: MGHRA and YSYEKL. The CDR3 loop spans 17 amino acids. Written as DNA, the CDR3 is TGCGCCAGCAGCCAAGTTGGTACAGGGGGCTCCCCCTACGAGCAGTACTTC. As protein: CASSQVGTGGSPYEQYF.

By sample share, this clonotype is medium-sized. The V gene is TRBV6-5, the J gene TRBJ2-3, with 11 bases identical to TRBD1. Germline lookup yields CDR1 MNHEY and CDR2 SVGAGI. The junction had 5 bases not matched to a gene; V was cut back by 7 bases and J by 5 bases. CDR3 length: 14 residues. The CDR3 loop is CASKIGTGGDTQYF. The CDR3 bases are TGTGCCAGCAAAATTGGGACAGGGGGAGATACGCAGTATTTT.